Detailed here is one T cell receptor beta chain. The V gene's germline CDR1 is LGHNA and CDR2 YNFKEQ. J gave up 9 bases and V 3 bases, and 2 bases lay outside the gene matches. The CDR3 is 13 residues long. This record belongs to a study of glioma-infiltrating T cells after dendritic cell vaccination. Time point specified: after dendritic cell vaccination, including at tumor progression/relapse. Selection required adequate fresh-frozen tumor tissue plus more than two years' survival data. All glioblastoma patients lacked an isocitrate dehydrogenase mutation. Amplification used 60 V beta primers and 13 J beta primers. Assay used: immunoSEQ multiplex PCR; TCRdb lists only in-frame clones, some missing. The data hold 100,000 or so clones, with 90% observed a single time.

The sequence was obtained from a human donor with glioblastoma. This rearrangement joins TRBV4-2 to TRBJ2-1; 10 positions agree with TRBD2. The sequences come from blood, collected after dendritic cell vaccination. The CDR3 coding sequence is TGTGCCAGCAGCCAGCTAGCGGGAGTTGAGCAGTTCTTC. Protein product: CASSQLAGVEQFF.